This T cell receptor (beta chain) comes out of a study of OX40 agonist ivuxolimab in advanced cancers. Study conclusions and caveats: Partial responders at 0.1-3.0 mg/kg had among the lowest clonal expansion. Fewer expanded clones were found on average in CD4+ than in CD8+ T cells.

Regarding this clone: Its specificity is unknown.

The trim removed 10 bases at V and 5 bases at J, leaving 11 bases unmatched. In germline, CDR1 is MNHNS, CDR2 SASEGT. This CDR3 region has 14 residues. TCRdb's table, derived via immunoSEQ multiplex PCR, lists solely in-frame clones and lacks some. The sample lists 95,000 to 150,000 clones; under 95% were seen once. Sequenced here: CD4+ or CD8+ T cells sorted from blood, sampled in a trial of the OX40 agonist ivuxolimab. V gene TRBV6-1 combines with J gene TRBJ2-5, with 9 nucleotides matching TRBD1. The TCR originated in an adult with an advanced solid tumor such as melanoma, head and neck, liver or kidney cancer. In DNA form, the CDR3 reads TGTGCCATCCAGGGAACAGGGGGCGCGGAGACCCAGTACTTC. Its translation: CAIQGTGGAETQYF.